The 30 T cell receptor beta chains below all came from one sample that was sequenced in a study of cytomegalovirus exposure and HLA in healthy donors. Both 60 Vbeta primers and 13 Jbeta primers went into the PCR. Repertoires were generated with immunoSEQ multiplex PCR, while TCRdb's copy carries only in-frame clones and drops some. The profile covers about 150,000 clones, with around 72% appearing a single time and about 4.4% taken by the ten largest. The specimen sequenced was PBMCs. The receptor set was obtained from a man over 45 in good health and CMV-seropositive.

This clone has just a few counts. The chain combines TRBV4-2 with TRBJ2-1; the D gene is possibly TRBD2 (5 bases). Germline V CDR1 and CDR2: LGHNA, YNFKEQ. Trimming took off 0 bases at V and 9 bases at J, with 18 bases between the two ends. The CDR3 covers 16 residues. The CDR3 DNA reads as TGTGCCAGCAGCCAAGAGGAGGCGCTAGCCTGGGTTGAGCAGTTCTTC. Its protein is CASSQEEALAWVEQFF.

The chain combines TRBV19 with TRBJ1-4, with D possibly TRBD1 on 5 matching bases. The CDR3 consists of 13 residues. Germline lookup yields CDR1 LNHDA and CDR2 SQIVND (reference sequence). Trimming pared 7 bases from V and 8 bases from J, leaving 14 bases between. The CDR3 loop is CASNFRGKEKLFF. The DNA for the CDR3 is TGTGCCAGTAACTTTCGGGGGAAGGAAAAACTGTTTTTT.

This clone appeared a few times. The rearrangement uses TRBV2 and TRBJ1-1, with a possible D match to TRBD1 (5 bases). The CDR3 consists of 14 residues. The V gene lost 2 bases and the J gene lost 1 base, with 8 bases spanning the gap. Germline V lookup: CDR1 SNHLY, CDR2 FYNNEI. The CDR3 DNA reads TGTGCCAGCAGTGAAAATACAGGGAACACTGAAGCTTTCTTT. Its translation is CASSENTGNTEAFF.

The chain couples TRBV6-5 to TRBJ2-7; D possibly corresponds to TRBD2 (5 bases). V lost 0 bases and J lost 6, with 12 bases in between. The CDR3 covers 14 residues. From germline, CDR1 is MNHEY and CDR2 SVGAGI. The CDR3 region is CASSYSGSRLEQYF. CDR3 in DNA: TGTGCCAGCAGTTACTCGGGGAGCAGGCTCGAGCAGTACTTC.

This clone was counted ten times or more. The chain uses TRBV5-6 and TRBJ1-2; 9 nucleotides match TRBD1. CDR3 size: 14 residues. The germline CDR1 and CDR2 sequences are SGHDT and YYEEEE. V gave up 5 bases and J gave up 9 bases; unmatched junction bases: 11. The CDR3 protein is CASSRGQGAQSYTF. CDR3 DNA: TGTGCCAGCAGTAGGGGACAGGGAGCTCAAAGCTACACCTTC.

The chain recombines TRBV27 with TRBJ2-6, with 7 bases identical to TRBD1. The CDR3 length is 16 residues. After removal of 5 bases from V and 0 bases from J, the junction contained 4 bases not matched to a gene. Per germline, CDR1 MNHEY and CDR2 SMNVEV (reference sequence). CDR3 nucleotide sequence: TGTGCCAGCAGTCTCAGGACAGGCTCTGGGGCCAACGTCCTGACTTTC. Translation gives CASSLRTGSGANVLTF.

The genes are TRBV5-4 and TRBJ2-7, with TRBD2 matching over 7 bases. Germline trimming cut 4 bases from V and 2 bases from J; bases unmatched to any gene: 6. The CDR3 sequence is 14 residues long. Germline V gene sequence: CDR1 SGHNT, CDR2 YYREEE (reference sequence). The DNA of the CDR3 is TGTGCCAGCAGCCCACTAGCGCCTACCTACGAGCAGTACTTC. It yields the protein CASSPLAPTYEQYF.

The rearrangement links TRBV4-2 to TRBJ2-7, with 12 bases that match TRBD2. The CDR3 has 18 amino acids. From germline, CDR1 is LGHNA and CDR2 YNFKEQ. V shed 0 bases and J 2 bases; nucleotides not matched to a gene: 8. Here the CDR3 reads CASSQEGVGLAGPYEQYF. As DNA, the CDR3 is TGTGCCAGCAGCCAAGAAGGCGTTGGACTAGCGGGGCCCTACGAGCAGTACTTC.

The rearrangement joins TRBV18 to TRBJ2-1, with 11 bases lining up with TRBD2. V shed 3 bases, J shed 4 bases, and the junction held 2 bases outside the gene matches. The germline CDR1 and CDR2 sequences are KGHSH and LQKENI. The CDR3 covers 15 residues. CDR3 in DNA: TGTGCCAGCTCACCTCCTAGCGGGGGGTACAATGAGCAGTTCTTC. Encoded protein: CASSPPSGGYNEQFF.

The chain is built from TRBV18 and TRBJ1-3; 9 nucleotides align to TRBD1. Germline V gene lookup returns CDR1 KGHSH and CDR2 LQKENI. Trimming at V came to 4 bases and at J to 0 bases, leaving 10 bases not matched to a gene. This CDR3 has 18 residues. CDR3 sequence: CASSLIPGQGPSGNTIYF. CDR3 nucleotide sequence: TGTGCCAGCTCACTAATACCGGGACAGGGCCCCTCTGGAAACACCATATATTTT. Full variable domain (remainder filled in from reference TRBV18 and TRBJ1-3): NAGVMQNPRHLVRRRGQEARLRCSPMKGHSHVYWYRQLPEEGLKFMVYLQKENIIDESGMPKERFSAEFPKEGPSILRIQQVVRGDSAAYFCASSLIPGQGPSGNTIYFGEGSWLTVV.

This chain joins TRBV7-6 and TRBJ1-2; 9 bases match TRBD1. With 5 bases clipped from V and 11 bases from J, the junction kept 15 bases outside the gene matches. The germline V gene encodes CDR1 SGHVS and CDR2 FNYEAQ. The CDR3 loop spans 15 amino acids. The CDR3 nucleotides read TGTGCCAGCAGCCCCCAGCCCGGGACAGGGATTGGTTACACCTTC. Translated, it gives CASSPQPGTGIGYTF. The variable domain in full, completed from reference TRBV7-6 and TRBJ1-2, reads GAGVSQSPRYKVTKRGQDVALRCDPISGHVSLYWYRQALGQGPEFLTYFNYEAQQDKSGLPNDRFSAERPEGSISTLTIQRTEQRDSAMYRCASSPQPGTGIGYTFGSGTRLTVV.

This clone has only one observation. The genes are TRBV11-3 and TRBJ1-1; D is unresolved. This CDR3 has 12 amino acids. Germline CDR1 and CDR2: SGHNT and YENEEA. V was pared by 5 bases and J by 4 bases, with 8 bases between. The CDR3 DNA reads TGTGCCAGCAGCCCAAGCGGCACTGAAGCTTTCTTT. This encodes CASSPSGTEAFF.

The table lists this clone with a few counts. The J gene is TRBJ1-2, the V gene TRBV5-5; 10 bases are a match to TRBD1. The junction had 6 bases not matched to a gene; V was cut back by 1 base and J by 6 bases. Germline V gene sequence: CDR1 SGHKS, CDR2 YYEKEE (reference sequence). The CDR3 length is 15 residues. The CDR3 region is CASSLIFGTGDGYTF. In DNA form, the CDR3 reads TGTGCCAGCAGCTTGATTTTTGGGACAGGGGATGGCTACACCTTC.

Only a few counts were recorded for this clone. This chain joins TRBV15 and TRBJ2-6; TRBD1 agrees at 8 bases. The germline V gene has CDR1 LNHNV and CDR2 YYDKDF (reference sequence). This CDR3 has 15 amino acids. The V and J ends lost 4 bases and 2 bases, in that order; junction bases with no gene match: 1. The CDR3 nucleotides are TGTGCCACCAGCACACAGGGGGCTGGGGCCAACGTCCTGACTTTC. This codes for CATSTQGAGANVLTF.

This chain uses TRBV2 with TRBJ1-2; D is perhaps TRBD1 (5 bases). Trimming removed 5 bases at V and 2 bases at J, with 18 bases between. The germline V gene encodes CDR1 SNHLY and CDR2 FYNNEI. CDR3 length: 16 residues. The CDR3 here is CASSYIEAGQNYGYTF. The CDR3 DNA reads as TGTGCCAGCAGTTATATTGAGGCGGGGCAAAACTATGGCTACACCTTC. Drawing the rest from reference TRBV2 and TRBJ1-2, the complete variable domain is EPEVTQTPSHQVTQMGQEVILRCVPISNHLYFYWYRQILGQKVEFLVSFYNNEISEKSEIFDDQFSVERPDGSNFTLKIRSTKLEDSAMYFCASSYIEAGQNYGYTFGSGTRLTVV.

In regard to this clone: Other DNA sequences in this specimen translate into the identical CDR3. The chain combines TRBV6-1 with TRBJ1-1; no definite D call. The germline V gene has CDR1 MNHNS and CDR2 SASEGT. Trimming took 1 base from V and 5 from J, leaving 8 bases between them. CDR3 length: 13 residues. The CDR3 region is CASSEVGETEAFF. CDR3 coding DNA: TGTGCCAGCAGTGAAGTCGGGGAAACTGAAGCTTTCTTT.

Concerning this clone: Mismatch with germline at one junction end may stem from a read error. The same CDR3 also results from other DNA sequences found in this sample. In DNA, the CDR3 is TGTGCTAGCAGCTTGTCCGGAGGCACAGATACGCAGTATTTT. This translates into CASSLSGGTDTQYF. V and J are TRBV7-7 and TRBJ2-3; no clear D gene. CDR1 and CDR2 from the germline V gene are SSHAT and FNYEAQ (reference sequence). The CDR3 has 14 residues.

The genes are TRBV7-2 and TRBJ1-2; no definite D call. V shed 2 bases and J shed 7 bases, with 8 bases lying between them. CDR1 and CDR2 (germline): SGHTA, FQGNSA. The CDR3 is 12 residues long. For the CDR3, the DNA is TGTGCCAGCAGCTTAAGGCGGGCTGGCTACACCTTC. Its translation: CASSLRRAGYTF.

This sequence joins TRBV11-2 and TRBJ1-5, with D perhaps TRBD1 (6 bases). Trimming removed 5 bases from V and 0 bases from J, with 11 bases in between. The CDR3 totals 15 residues. CDR1 is SGHAT, CDR2 FQNNGV, per germline. The CDR3: CASSISGVSNQPQHF. CDR3 DNA sequence: TGTGCCAGCAGCATCTCAGGGGTTAGCAATCAGCCCCAGCATTTT.

The rearrangement joins TRBV7-9 to TRBJ2-1, with 16 bases fitting TRBD2. The CDR3 extends over 18 amino acids. The trim removed 4 bases at V and 0 bases at J, leaving 3 bases unmatched. Germline V gene sequence: CDR1 SEHNR, CDR2 FQNEAQ (reference sequence). CDR3 residues: CASSSGTSGGASYNEQFF. The CDR3 DNA follows: TGTGCCAGCAGCTCCGGGACTAGCGGGGGGGCCTCCTACAATGAGCAGTTCTTC.

This sequence joins TRBV6-1 and TRBJ2-5; 8 bases agree with TRBD1. After removal of 6 bases from V and 5 bases from J, the junction contained 11 bases not matched to a gene. The CDR3 loop spans 15 amino acids. Germline assignment: CDR1 MNHNS and CDR2 SASEGT. This CDR3 reads CASRGQGRGYETQYF. In DNA, the CDR3 is TGTGCCAGCAGAGGACAGGGCCGAGGGTACGAGACCCAGTACTTC.

The chain has TRBV11-2 and TRBJ2-3; 9 bases map to TRBD1. Unmatched junction bases numbered 13, after V lost 3 bases and J lost 3 bases. Per germline, CDR1 SGHAT and CDR2 FQNNGV. The CDR3 length is 18 residues. CDR3 in amino acids: CASSFRDRAFSGTDTQYF. CDR3 bases: TGTGCCAGCAGCTTCAGGGACAGGGCTTTTTCCGGGACAGATACGCAGTATTTT.

The J gene is TRBJ2-3, the V gene TRBV7-7; TRBD1 or TRBD2 may be the D gene (6 bases each). V was shortened by 5 bases and J by 2 bases, with 14 bases between the two germline ends. CDR1 is SSHAT, CDR2 FNYEAQ, per germline (reference sequence). This CDR3 spans 15 amino acids. CDR3: CASSLGGRPTDTQYF. CDR3 nucleotides: TGTGCCAGCAGCCTAGGGGGGAGGCCCACAGATACGCAGTATTTT.

The chain couples TRBV11-2 to TRBJ2-5, with a possible D match to TRBD1 (6 bases). The CDR3 is made up of 15 amino acids. Trimming removed 6 bases from V and 1 base from J, with 15 bases in between. The germline V gene has CDR1 SGHAT and CDR2 FQNNGV. The DNA for the CDR3 is TGTGCCAGCAGTGACGTGGCAGGGGCCCAAGAGACCCAGTACTTC. Its translation: CASSDVAGAQETQYF.

The gene calls are TRBV7-8 and TRBJ2-5; maybe TRBD2 (6 bases). The CDR3 has 16 residues. V lost 5 bases, J lost 0 bases, and 16 bases lay in between. CDR1 and CDR2 from the germline V gene are SGHVS and FQNEAQ. The CDR3 DNA follows: TGTGCCAGCAGCCTCGCCGACGGGGGATACCAAGAGACCCAGTACTTC. Amino acid sequence: CASSLADGGYQETQYF.

The genes are TRBV7-6 and TRBJ1-1; 9 bases are shared with TRBD1. Germline loops: CDR1 SGHVS, CDR2 FNYEAQ. CDR3 length: 14 amino acids. Trimming at V came to 4 bases and at J to 3 bases, leaving 3 bases not matched to a gene. The DNA for the CDR3 is TGTGCCAGCAGCTCTGGACAGGGGTACACTGAAGCTTTCTTT. Translation: CASSSGQGYTEAFF.

The chain recombines TRBV10-3 with TRBJ1-1; 8 bases are shared with TRBD1. The CDR3 is 17 amino acids. Germline V CDR1 and CDR2: ENHRY, SYGVKD. V lost 3 bases, J lost 5 bases, and 14 bases stayed unmatched. The CDR3 DNA sequence: TGTGCCATCAGTGATTCCCCGGACAGGGCGGGTCGGACTGAAGCTTTCTTT. The encoded protein is CAISDSPDRAGRTEAFF.

The rearrangement uses TRBV19 and TRBJ1-2; possible D gene TRBD1, 5 bases. CDR3 length: 14 amino acids. V gave up 4 bases and J gave up 10 bases, with 19 bases separating them. From germline, CDR1 is LNHDA and CDR2 SQIVND (reference sequence). Written as DNA, the CDR3 is TGTGCCAGTAGTACCACAGGAAGAAGAAATGACTACACCTTC. It codes for CASSTTGRRNDYTF.

V gene TRBV7-2 combines with J gene TRBJ1-1; 8 positions agree with TRBD1. The CDR3 loop spans 15 amino acids. The V gene end was trimmed by 1 base and the J gene end by 6 bases; junction bases not matched to a gene: 7. Germline V CDR1 and CDR2: SGHTA, FQGNSA. The CDR3 sequence is CASSLDPGQGSEAFF. The CDR3 DNA follows: TGTGCCAGCAGCTTAGATCCCGGACAGGGTTCTGAAGCTTTCTTT.

The V and J genes are TRBV5-1 and TRBJ2-3; D gene unclear. V lost 4 bases to trimming and J lost 14 bases, with 23 bases between them. Germline assignment: CDR1 SGHRS and CDR2 YFSETQ. The CDR3 loop spans 14 amino acids. The CDR3 region has the DNA TGCGCCAGCAGCCCTAGAGACCCCCTCGGCCCCACGTATTTT. The encoded protein is CASSPRDPLGPTYF.